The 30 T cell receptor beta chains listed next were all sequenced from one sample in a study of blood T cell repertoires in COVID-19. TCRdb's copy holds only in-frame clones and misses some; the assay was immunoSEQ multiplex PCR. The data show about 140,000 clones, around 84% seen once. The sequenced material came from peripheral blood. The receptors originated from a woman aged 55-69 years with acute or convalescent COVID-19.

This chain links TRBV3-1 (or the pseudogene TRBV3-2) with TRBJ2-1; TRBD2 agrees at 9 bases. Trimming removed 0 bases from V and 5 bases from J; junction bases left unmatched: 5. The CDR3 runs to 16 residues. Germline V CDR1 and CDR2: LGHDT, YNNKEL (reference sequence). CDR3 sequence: CASSQDRAGGDNEQFF. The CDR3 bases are TGTGCCAGCAGCCAAGATAGAGCGGGGGGTGACAATGAGCAGTTCTTC.

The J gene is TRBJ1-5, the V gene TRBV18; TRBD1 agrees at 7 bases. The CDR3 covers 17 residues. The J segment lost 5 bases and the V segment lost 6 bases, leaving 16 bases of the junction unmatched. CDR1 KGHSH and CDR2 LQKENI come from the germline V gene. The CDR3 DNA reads TGTGCCAGCTCGCCCGATAACCGAGACAGGGCTTATCAGCCCCAGCATTTT. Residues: CASSPDNRDRAYQPQHF.

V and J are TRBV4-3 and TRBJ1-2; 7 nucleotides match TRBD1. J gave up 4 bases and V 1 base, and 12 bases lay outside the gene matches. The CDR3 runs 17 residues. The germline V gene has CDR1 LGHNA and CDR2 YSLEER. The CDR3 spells CASSQVEGNRGGYGYTF. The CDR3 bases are TGCGCCAGCAGCCAAGTCGAAGGGAACAGGGGTGGCTATGGCTACACCTTC.

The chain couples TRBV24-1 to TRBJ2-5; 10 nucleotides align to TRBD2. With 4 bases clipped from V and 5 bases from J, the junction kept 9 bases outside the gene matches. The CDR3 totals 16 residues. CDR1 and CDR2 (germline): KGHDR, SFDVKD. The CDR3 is CATSDYRTSGIETQYF. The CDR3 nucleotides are TGTGCCACCAGTGACTACCGGACTAGCGGCATTGAGACCCAGTACTTC.

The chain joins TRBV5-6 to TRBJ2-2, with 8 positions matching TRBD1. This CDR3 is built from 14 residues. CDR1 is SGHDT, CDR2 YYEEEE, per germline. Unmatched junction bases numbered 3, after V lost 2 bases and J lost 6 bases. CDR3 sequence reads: CASSFRQGSGELFF. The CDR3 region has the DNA TGTGCCAGCAGCTTTCGACAGGGGTCCGGGGAGCTGTTTTTT.

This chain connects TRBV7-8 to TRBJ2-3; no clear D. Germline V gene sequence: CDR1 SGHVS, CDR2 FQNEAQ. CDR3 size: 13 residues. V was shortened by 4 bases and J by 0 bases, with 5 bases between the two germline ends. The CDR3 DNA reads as TGTGCCAGCAGCTACGGGAGCACAGATACGCAGTATTTT. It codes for CASSYGSTDTQYF.

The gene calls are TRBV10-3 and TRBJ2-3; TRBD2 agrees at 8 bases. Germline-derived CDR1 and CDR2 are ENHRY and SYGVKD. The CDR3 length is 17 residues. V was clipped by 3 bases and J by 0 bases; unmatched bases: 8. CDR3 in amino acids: CAISDSTGGPSTDTQYF. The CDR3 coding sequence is TGTGCCATCAGTGATTCAACGGGGGGGCCGAGCACAGATACGCAGTATTTT.

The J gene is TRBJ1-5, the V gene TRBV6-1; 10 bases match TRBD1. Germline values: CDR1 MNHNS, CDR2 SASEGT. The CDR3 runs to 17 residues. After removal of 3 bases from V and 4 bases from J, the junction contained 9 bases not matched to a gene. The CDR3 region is CASSDSGTGVTNQPQHF. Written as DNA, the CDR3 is TGTGCCAGCAGTGATTCCGGGACAGGGGTAACGAATCAGCCCCAGCATTTT.

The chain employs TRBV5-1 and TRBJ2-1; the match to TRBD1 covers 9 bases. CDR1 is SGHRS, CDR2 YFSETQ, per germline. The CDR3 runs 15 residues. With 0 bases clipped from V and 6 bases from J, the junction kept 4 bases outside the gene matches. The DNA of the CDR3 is TGCGCCAGCAGCTTGGGACAGGGGGTCATCAATGAGCAGTTCTTC. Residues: CASSLGQGVINEQFF.

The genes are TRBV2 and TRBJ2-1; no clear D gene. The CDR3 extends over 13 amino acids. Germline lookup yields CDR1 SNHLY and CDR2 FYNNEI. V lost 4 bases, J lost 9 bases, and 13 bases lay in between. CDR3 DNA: TGTGCCAGCAGTGGAGAAACAGCCAGTGAGCAGTTCTTC. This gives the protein CASSGETASEQFF.

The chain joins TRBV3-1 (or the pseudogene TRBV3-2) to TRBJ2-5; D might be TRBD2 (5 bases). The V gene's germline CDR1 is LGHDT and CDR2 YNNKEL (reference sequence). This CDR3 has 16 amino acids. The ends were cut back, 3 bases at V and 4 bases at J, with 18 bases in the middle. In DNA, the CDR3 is TGTGCCAGCAGCCACCTACGCGGGCACCAAGGAGAGACCCAGTACTTC. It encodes CASSHLRGHQGETQYF.

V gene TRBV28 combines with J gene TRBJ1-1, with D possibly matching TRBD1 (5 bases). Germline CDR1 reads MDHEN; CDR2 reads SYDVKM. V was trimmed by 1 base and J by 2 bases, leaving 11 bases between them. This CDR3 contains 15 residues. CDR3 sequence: CASSLYGGGNTEAFF. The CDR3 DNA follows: TGTGCCAGCAGTTTATATGGGGGGGGAAACACTGAAGCTTTCTTT.

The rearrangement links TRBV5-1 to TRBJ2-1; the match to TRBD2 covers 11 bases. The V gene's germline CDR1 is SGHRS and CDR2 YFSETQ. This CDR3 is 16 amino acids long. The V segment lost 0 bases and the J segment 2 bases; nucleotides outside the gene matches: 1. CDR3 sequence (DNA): TGCGCCAGCAGCTTGGCGACTAGCGGGGCCTACAATGAGCAGTTCTTC. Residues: CASSLATSGAYNEQFF.

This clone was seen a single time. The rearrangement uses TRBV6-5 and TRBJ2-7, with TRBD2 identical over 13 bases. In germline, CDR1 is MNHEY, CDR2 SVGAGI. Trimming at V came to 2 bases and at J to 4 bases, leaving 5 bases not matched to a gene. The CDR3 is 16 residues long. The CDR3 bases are TGTGCCAGCAGTTACCCAGGGACTAGCGGGATATACGAGCAGTACTTC. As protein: CASSYPGTSGIYEQYF.

The CDR3: CASSPGQGASGPEAFF. CDR3 coding DNA: TGCGCCAGCAGCCCGGGACAGGGGGCGAGTGGCCCTGAAGCTTTCTTT. V and J are TRBV10-2 and TRBJ1-1, with 12 bases that match TRBD1. The trim removed 6 bases at V and 6 bases at J, leaving 11 bases unmatched. Germline CDR1 WSHSY, CDR2 SAAADI. This CDR3 has 16 amino acids.

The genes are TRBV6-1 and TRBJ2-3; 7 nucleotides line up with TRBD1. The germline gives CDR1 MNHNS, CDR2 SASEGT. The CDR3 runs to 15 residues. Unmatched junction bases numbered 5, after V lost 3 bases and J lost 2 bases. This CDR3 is CASSEVGTVTDTQYF. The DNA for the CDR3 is TGTGCCAGCAGTGAGGTCGGGACAGTCACAGATACGCAGTATTTT.

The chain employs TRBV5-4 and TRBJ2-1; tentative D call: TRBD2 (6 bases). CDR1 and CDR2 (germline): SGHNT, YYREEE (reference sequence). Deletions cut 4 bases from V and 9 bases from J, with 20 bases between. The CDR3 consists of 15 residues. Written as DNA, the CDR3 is TGTGCCAGCAGCCCCCCTGCGGGGAGCCTGAGTGAGCAGTTCTTC. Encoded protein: CASSPPAGSLSEQFF.

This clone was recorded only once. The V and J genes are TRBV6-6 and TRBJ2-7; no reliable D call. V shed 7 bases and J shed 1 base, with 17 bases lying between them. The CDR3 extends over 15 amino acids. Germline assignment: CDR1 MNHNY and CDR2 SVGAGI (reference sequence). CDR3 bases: TGTGCCAGCACCTCTCCTACCCTTAATTCCTACGAGCAGTACTTC. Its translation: CASTSPTLNSYEQYF.

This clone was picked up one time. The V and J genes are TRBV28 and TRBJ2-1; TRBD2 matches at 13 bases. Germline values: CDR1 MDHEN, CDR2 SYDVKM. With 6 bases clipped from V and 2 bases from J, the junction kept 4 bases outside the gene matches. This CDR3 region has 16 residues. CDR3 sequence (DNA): TGTGCCAGCAGAAACGGACTAGCGGGGGCCTACAATGAGCAGTTCTTC. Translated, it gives CASRNGLAGAYNEQFF.

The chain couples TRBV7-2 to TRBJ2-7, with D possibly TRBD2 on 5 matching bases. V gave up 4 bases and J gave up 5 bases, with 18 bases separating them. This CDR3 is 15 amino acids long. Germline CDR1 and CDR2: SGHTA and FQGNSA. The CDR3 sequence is CASSSSGAIVNEQYF. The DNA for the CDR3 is TGTGCCAGCAGCTCCAGCGGTGCCATAGTAAACGAGCAGTACTTC.

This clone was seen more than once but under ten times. This CDR3 reads CASSPQGGNTEAFF. The CDR3 DNA reads TGTGCCAGCAGCCCCCAAGGAGGGAACACTGAAGCTTTCTTT. The chain couples TRBV3-1 (or the pseudogene TRBV3-2) to TRBJ1-1; D is unresolved. Trimming stripped 4 bases from V and 1 base from J, with 10 bases between. Germline V gene data show CDR1 as LGHDT and CDR2 as YNNKEL (reference sequence). There are 14 residues in the CDR3.

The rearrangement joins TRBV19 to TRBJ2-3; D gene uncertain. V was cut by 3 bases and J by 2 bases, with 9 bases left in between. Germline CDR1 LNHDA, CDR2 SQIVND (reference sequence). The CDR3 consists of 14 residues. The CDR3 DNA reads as TGTGCCAGTAGTATGTCGGGTACCACAGATACGCAGTATTTT. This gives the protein CASSMSGTTDTQYF.

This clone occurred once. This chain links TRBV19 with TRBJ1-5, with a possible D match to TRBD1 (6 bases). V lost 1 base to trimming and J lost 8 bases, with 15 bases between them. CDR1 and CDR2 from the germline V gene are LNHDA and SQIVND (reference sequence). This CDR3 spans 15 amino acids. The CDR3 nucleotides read TGTGCCAGTAGTATAGCCCGCAGGGGCAGAGAGCCCCAGCATTTT. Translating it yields CASSIARRGREPQHF.

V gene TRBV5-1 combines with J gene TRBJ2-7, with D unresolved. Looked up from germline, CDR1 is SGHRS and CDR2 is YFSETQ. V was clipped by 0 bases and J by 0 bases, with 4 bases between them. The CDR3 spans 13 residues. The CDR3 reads CASSLGSSYEQYF. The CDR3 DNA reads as TGCGCCAGCAGCTTGGGCAGCTCCTACGAGCAGTACTTC.

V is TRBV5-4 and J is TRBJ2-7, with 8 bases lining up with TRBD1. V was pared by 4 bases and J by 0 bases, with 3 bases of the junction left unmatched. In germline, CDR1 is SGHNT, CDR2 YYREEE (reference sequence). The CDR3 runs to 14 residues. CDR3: CASSPGQASYEQYF. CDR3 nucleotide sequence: TGTGCCAGCAGCCCGGGACAGGCCTCCTACGAGCAGTACTTC.

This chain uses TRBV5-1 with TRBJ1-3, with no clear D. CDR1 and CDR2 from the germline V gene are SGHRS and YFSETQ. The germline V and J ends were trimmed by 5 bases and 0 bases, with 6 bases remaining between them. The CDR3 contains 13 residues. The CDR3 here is CASRESSGNTIYF. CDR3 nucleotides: TGCGCCAGCAGGGAGTCCTCTGGAAACACCATATATTTT.

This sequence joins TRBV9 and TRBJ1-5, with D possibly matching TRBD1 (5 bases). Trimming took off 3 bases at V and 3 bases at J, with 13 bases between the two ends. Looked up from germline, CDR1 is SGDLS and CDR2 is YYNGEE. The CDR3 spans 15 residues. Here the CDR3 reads CASSALDRPNQPQHF. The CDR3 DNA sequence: TGTGCCAGCAGCGCATTAGACAGACCCAATCAGCCCCAGCATTTT.

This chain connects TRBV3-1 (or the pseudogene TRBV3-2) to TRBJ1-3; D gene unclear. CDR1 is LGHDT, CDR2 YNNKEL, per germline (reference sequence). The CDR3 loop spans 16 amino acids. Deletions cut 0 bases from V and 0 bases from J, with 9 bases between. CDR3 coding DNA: TGTGCCAGCAGCCAAGACACAGCCTACTCTGGAAACACCATATATTTT. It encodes CASSQDTAYSGNTIYF.

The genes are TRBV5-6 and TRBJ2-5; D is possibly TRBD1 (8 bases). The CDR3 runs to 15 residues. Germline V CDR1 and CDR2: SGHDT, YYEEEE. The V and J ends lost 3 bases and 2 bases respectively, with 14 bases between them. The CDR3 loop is CASSSTGGGQETQYF. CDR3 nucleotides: TGTGCCAGCAGCTCCACAGGGGGAGGGCAAGAGACCCAGTACTTC.

The CDR3: CASSLVGLVNSPLHF. The CDR3 DNA is TGTGCCAGCAGCTTGGTAGGACTGGTTAATTCACCCCTCCACTTT. The chain recombines TRBV5-4 with TRBJ1-6, with D hard to call. Germline CDR1 is SGHNT and CDR2 is YYREEE (reference sequence). This CDR3 is built from 15 residues. V was shortened by 0 bases and J by 6 bases, with 10 bases between the two germline ends.